The next 22 T cell receptor beta chains were all read from a single sample in a study of glioma-infiltrating T cells after dendritic cell vaccination. The protocol was immunoSEQ multiplex PCR, while the TCRdb copy is restricted to in-frame clones and leaves out a portion. Among fewer than 110,000 clones listed, about four fifths were seen once. Sequencing was performed on blood, taken before dendritic cell vaccination. These receptors all come from a human donor with glioblastoma.

V is TRBV7-6 and J is TRBJ1-3; 9 bases agree with TRBD1. Germline trimming cut 5 bases from V and 3 bases from J; bases unmatched to any gene: 11. The CDR3 consists of 17 residues. From germline, CDR1 is SGHVS and CDR2 FNYEAQ. This CDR3 reads CASSLGRMDRGGNTIYF. Written as DNA, the CDR3 is TGTGCCAGCAGCCTGGGACGGATGGACAGGGGTGGAAACACCATATATTTT.

V is TRBV19 and J is TRBJ2-7; 7 nucleotides align to TRBD2. Germline assignment: CDR1 LNHDA and CDR2 SQIVND (reference sequence). The ends lost 6 bases at V and 2 bases at J; junction bases unmatched: 7. This CDR3 contains 14 residues. This CDR3 is CASRGGGLPYEQYF. The CDR3 nucleotides are TGTGCCAGTAGGGGCGGGGGACTCCCCTACGAGCAGTACTTC.

The chain recombines TRBV19 with TRBJ1-1, with D tentatively TRBD1 (6 bases). The V gene's germline CDR1 is LNHDA and CDR2 SQIVND (reference sequence). There are 14 residues in the CDR3. V was cut by 7 bases and J by 1 base, with 13 bases left in between. DNA for the CDR3: TGTGCCAGTACCCTGACAGGAGAGAACACTGAAGCTTTCTTT. Amino acid sequence: CASTLTGENTEAFF.

The rearrangement links TRBV9 to TRBJ2-7; D possibly corresponds to TRBD1 (6 bases). The CDR3 loop spans 14 amino acids. The V end was cut by 4 bases, the J end by 4 bases, with 15 bases between. Germline V CDR1 and CDR2: SGDLS, YYNGEE. CDR3 DNA: TGTGCCAGCAGCCCTTCGGACAGCGTTTACGAGCAGTACTTC. Protein sequence: CASSPSDSVYEQYF.

This clone was counted between two and nine times. The rearrangement uses TRBV5-4 and TRBJ2-3; a possible D gene is TRBD2 (6 bases). The CDR3 loop spans 15 amino acids. Trimming removed 0 bases at V and 2 bases at J, with 10 bases between. The V gene's germline CDR1 is SGHNT and CDR2 YYREEE (reference sequence). CDR3 DNA: TGTGCCAGCAGCTTGGAGGCGGGAACCACAGATACGCAGTATTTT. Amino acid sequence: CASSLEAGTTDTQYF.

V and J are TRBV4-1 and TRBJ1-5; the D is unclear. Germline values: CDR1 MGHRA, CDR2 YSYEKL. This CDR3 is built from 15 residues. Trimming stripped 1 base from V and 1 base from J, with 8 bases between. The CDR3 DNA follows: TGCGCCAGCAGCCAAGCTTGGCAGAGCAATCAGCCCCAGCATTTT. It yields the protein CASSQAWQSNQPQHF.

The chain links TRBV14 to TRBJ2-5; D possibly corresponds to TRBD2 (5 bases). This CDR3 is built from 15 residues. Germline assignment: CDR1 SGHDN and CDR2 FVKESK. Trimming shortened V by 2 bases and J by 4 bases, and 14 bases separated the two germline ends. CDR3 protein: CASSQFHGIRETQYF. CDR3 coding DNA: TGTGCCAGCAGCCAATTTCACGGGATCAGAGAGACCCAGTACTTC.

This chain links TRBV5-6 with TRBJ1-2, with TRBD1 matching 8 bases. The V gene's germline CDR1 is SGHDT and CDR2 YYEEEE. The CDR3 contains 16 residues. The J segment lost 4 bases and the V segment lost 1 base, leaving 9 bases of the junction unmatched. The CDR3 bases are TGTGCCAGCAGCTTGCAGGGTCAGGGGGCTCTCTATGGCTACACCTTC. Protein sequence: CASSLQGQGALYGYTF.

J is TRBJ1-2 and V is TRBV15; TRBD1 matches 8 bases. With 3 bases clipped from V and 2 bases from J, the junction kept 2 bases outside the gene matches. This CDR3 has 14 residues. From germline, CDR1 is LNHNV and CDR2 YYDKDF (reference sequence). CDR3: CATSSRQGNYGYTF. The DNA of the CDR3 is TGTGCCACCAGCAGCAGACAGGGGAACTATGGCTACACCTTC.

The chain links TRBV30 to TRBJ1-5, with a weak D call TRBD1 (5 bases). V shed 1 base and J shed 4 bases, with 11 bases lying between them. The CDR3 consists of 14 residues. Germline loops: CDR1 GTSNPN, CDR2 SVGIG (reference sequence). The CDR3 DNA sequence: TGTGCCTGGAGTGAAGCCGCAGGGAATCAGCCCCAGCATTTT. Translated: CAWSEAAGNQPQHF. The full variable domain, with the rest looked up from reference TRBV30 and TRBJ1-5, is SQTIHQWPATLVQPVGSPLSLECTVEGTSNPNLYWYRQAAGRGLQLLFYSVGIGQISSEVPQNLSASRPQDRQFILSSKKLLLSDSGFYLCAWSEAAGNQPQHFGDGTRLSIL.

V and J are TRBV4-2 and TRBJ1-1, with a weak D call TRBD1 (6 bases). Germline assignment: CDR1 LGHNA and CDR2 YNFKEQ. The CDR3 has 15 residues. V gave up 1 base and J gave up 5 bases, with 14 bases separating them. CDR3 nucleotide sequence: TGTGCCAGCAGCCAAGGGGCCCGGGACACGACTGAAGCTTTCTTT. It encodes CASSQGARDTTEAFF.

The V and J genes are TRBV9 and TRBJ2-3; 9 nucleotides line up with TRBD2. Trimming removed 2 bases from V and 2 bases from J; junction bases left unmatched: 12. Germline V CDR1 and CDR2: SGDLS, YYNGEE. The CDR3 runs 18 residues. In nucleotides, the CDR3 is TGTGCCAGCAGCGTCATGATAGCGGGGGCGCTTCTCACAGATACGCAGTATTTT. Residues: CASSVMIAGALLTDTQYF.

The V and J genes are TRBV15 and TRBJ2-3; TRBD2 might be the D (6 bases). The V gene lost 0 bases and the J gene lost 6 bases, with 10 bases spanning the gap. The CDR3 runs to 14 residues. Germline V gene sequence: CDR1 LNHNV, CDR2 YYDKDF (reference sequence). The CDR3 spells CATSREGGYDTQYF. The CDR3 nucleotides are TGTGCCACCAGCAGAGAAGGAGGGTACGATACGCAGTATTTT.

The chain is built from TRBV18 and TRBJ2-3, with 12 bases that match TRBD1. V trimming: 7 bases; J trimming: 4 bases; junction bases outside the gene matches: 6. CDR3 length equals 15 residues. Germline CDR1 KGHSH, CDR2 LQKENI. The CDR3 nucleotides read TGTGCCAGCTTCGGGGGGACAGGGGGCCCAGATACGCAGTATTTT. Translation: CASFGGTGGPDTQYF. Based on the CDR3 plus reference TRBV18 and TRBJ2-3, the full variable domain is NAGVMQNPRHLVRRRGQEARLRCSPMKGHSHVYWYRQLPEEGLKFMVYLQKENIIDESGMPKERFSAEFPKEGPSILRIQQVVRGDSAAYFCASFGGTGGPDTQYFGPGTRLTVL.

The chain is built from TRBV30 and TRBJ2-7; TRBD1 aligns across 8 bases. V lost 1 base to trimming and J lost 4 bases; unmatched junction nucleotides: 3. Looked up from germline, CDR1 is GTSNPN and CDR2 is SVGIG (reference sequence). This CDR3 region has 13 residues. For the CDR3, the DNA is TGTGCCTGGAGTGGAGACAGGGGTTACGAGCAGTACTTC. It codes for CAWSGDRGYEQYF. Together with reference TRBV30 and TRBJ2-7, the CDR3 gives the full variable domain: SQTIHQWPATLVQPVGSPLSLECTVEGTSNPNLYWYRQAAGRGLQLLFYSVGIGQISSEVPQNLSASRPQDRQFILSSKKLLLSDSGFYLCAWSGDRGYEQYFGPGTRLTVT.

V usage is TRBV4-3 and J usage is TRBJ1-3, with D unresolved. The CDR3 runs to 14 residues. Trimming stripped 0 bases from V and 1 base from J, with 4 bases between. The germline CDR1 and CDR2 sequences are LGHNA and YSLEER. This chain's CDR3 is CASSQDLSGNTIYF. DNA for the CDR3: TGCGCCAGCAGCCAAGATCTATCTGGAAACACCATATATTTT.

The chain joins TRBV11-3 to TRBJ2-2; 10 bases fit TRBD1. CDR3 length: 17 residues. The germline CDR1 and CDR2 sequences are SGHNT and YENEEA. Trimming cost V 3 bases and J 4 bases; bases outside gene matches: 8. The CDR3 loop reads CASSLGQGYEGTGELFF. CDR3 sequence (DNA): TGTGCCAGCAGCTTGGGACAGGGGTATGAAGGCACCGGGGAGCTGTTTTTT.

The chain uses TRBV5-5 and TRBJ2-3; 12 bases map to TRBD2. V lost 5 bases and J lost 6; bases outside the gene matches: 10. Germline loops: CDR1 SGHKS, CDR2 YYEKEE (reference sequence). The CDR3 is 16 residues long. The CDR3 DNA sequence: TGTGCCAGCAGTCCACTAGCGGGGGGCAGGACGGATACGCAGTATTTT. It translates to CASSPLAGGRTDTQYF.

The gene calls are TRBV2 and TRBJ2-5, with TRBD2 identical over 12 bases. The V and J ends lost 6 bases and 1 base, in that order; junction bases with no gene match: 6. CDR3 length equals 16 residues. The germline gives CDR1 SNHLY, CDR2 FYNNEI. This CDR3 is CASSGLAGTAQETQYF. The CDR3 DNA reads as TGTGCCAGCAGCGGACTAGCGGGAACAGCCCAAGAGACCCAGTACTTC.

The rearrangement links TRBV4-3 to TRBJ2-1; no definite D call. Germline V gives CDR1 LGHNA, CDR2 YSLEER. V lost 0 bases to trimming and J lost 0 bases, with 6 bases between them. The CDR3 is 15 amino acids. This CDR3 is CASSQDASSYNEQFF. CDR3 nucleotide sequence: TGCGCCAGCAGCCAAGATGCGAGCTCCTACAATGAGCAGTTCTTC.

The gene calls are TRBV5-1 and TRBJ1-6; the match to TRBD1 covers 9 bases. V lost 2 bases, J lost 8 bases, and 8 bases stayed unmatched. This CDR3 has 16 amino acids. CDR1 and CDR2 from the germline V gene are SGHRS and YFSETQ. CDR3 in amino acids: CASSFTGGVRDSPLHF. In DNA, the CDR3 is TGCGCCAGCAGCTTTACAGGGGGCGTGAGGGATTCACCCCTCCACTTT.

V is TRBV4-1 and J is TRBJ2-2; possibly TRBD2 for D (6 bases). The germline V gene encodes CDR1 MGHRA and CDR2 YSYEKL. V gave up 2 bases and J gave up 4 bases, with 17 bases separating them. CDR3 size: 17 residues. The CDR3 protein is CASSQPTRRGRTGELFF. CDR3 DNA sequence: TGCGCCAGCAGCCAACCCACTAGGAGGGGCCGCACCGGGGAGCTGTTTTTT.